These 14 T cell receptor beta chains originate from one sample sequenced in a study of shared clonotypes between healthy human individuals. Generated by immunoSEQ multiplex PCR, the TCRdb table keeps only in-frame clones and is missing some. The repertoire holds about 960,000 clones, with 60% to 85% as singletons. The sample taken for sequencing was memory CD4+ T cells sorted from blood. Subset specified: CD45RA-negative fraction. These receptors were taken from a man between 18 and 35 years old in good health.

Remarks on this clone: Other nucleotide sequences from this sample produce the same CDR3. J is TRBJ1-2 and V is TRBV27; D ambiguous. CDR1 and CDR2 (germline): MNHEY, SMNVEV (reference sequence). There are 13 residues in the CDR3. The germline V and J ends were trimmed by 2 bases and 2 bases, with 6 bases remaining between them. CDR3 sequence reads: CASSLASNYGYTF. In DNA form, the CDR3 reads TGTGCCAGCAGTTTAGCCAGCAACTATGGCTACACCTTC.

This clone has just a few counts. The J gene is TRBJ2-1, the V gene TRBV28; 8 bases match TRBD1. CDR1 and CDR2 (germline): MDHEN, SYDVKM. The CDR3 runs to 15 residues. The J segment lost 6 bases and the V segment lost 8 bases, leaving 12 bases of the junction unmatched. CDR3 sequence reads: CASALLDRDSNEQFF. The CDR3 coding sequence is TGTGCCAGCGCCCTCCTGGACAGGGACAGCAATGAGCAGTTCTTC.

CDR3 coding DNA: TGCGCCAGCAGCGTGCCGGGACAGCCCTATGGCTACACCTTC. The encoded protein is CASSVPGQPYGYTF. The chain is built from TRBV5-1 and TRBJ1-2; the match to TRBD1 covers 7 bases. Germline V CDR1 and CDR2: SGHRS, YFSETQ. The J segment lost 4 bases and the V segment lost 4 bases, leaving 7 bases of the junction unmatched. The CDR3 runs to 14 residues.

V usage is TRBV7-9 and J usage is TRBJ2-7, with D possibly matching TRBD1 (6 bases). The CDR3 is made up of 15 amino acids. In germline, CDR1 is SEHNR, CDR2 FQNEAQ (reference sequence). The V end lost 1 base, the J end lost 2 bases, and 12 bases lay between the germline ends. CDR3 sequence (DNA): TGTGCCAGCAGCTTAGGGACAGTTCCTACCTACGAGCAGTACTTC. It yields the protein CASSLGTVPTYEQYF. Full variable domain (outside the CDR3, taken from reference TRBV7-9 and TRBJ2-7): DTGVSQNPRHKITKRGQNVTFRCDPISEHNRLYWYRQTLGQGPEFLTYFQNEAQLEKSRLLSDRFSAERPKGSFSTLEIQRTEQGDSAMYLCASSLGTVPTYEQYFGPGTRLTVT.

V gene TRBV5-1 combines with J gene TRBJ1-3; 11 nucleotides line up with TRBD1. V was pared by 4 bases and J by 2 bases, with 8 bases of the junction left unmatched. CDR1 SGHRS and CDR2 YFSETQ come from the germline V gene. The CDR3 is 17 residues long. CDR3 DNA: TGCGCCAGCAGCCGCAACGGACAGGGGGCGGCTGGAAACACCATATATTTT. Translating gives CASSRNGQGAAGNTIYF.

A note on this clone: One base away lies a much larger clone, so this may be a sequencing read error. Other DNA sequences within the sample encode an identical CDR3. The genes are TRBV9 and TRBJ2-3, with D possibly being TRBD2 (6 bases). Germline V gene sequence: CDR1 SGDLS, CDR2 YYNGEE. This CDR3 spans 14 amino acids. Trimming took 4 bases from V and 0 from J, leaving 9 bases between them. The DNA for the CDR3 is TGTGCCAGCAGCCGAGGGACTAGCACAGATACGCAGTATTTT. It is translated as CASSRGTSTDTQYF. Looking up the rest from reference TRBV9 and TRBJ2-3 gives the full variable domain: DSGVTQTPKHLITATGQRVTLRCSPRSGDLSVYWYQQSLDQGLQFLIQYYNGEERAKGNILERFSAQQFPDLHSELNLSSLELGDSALYFCASSRGTSTDTQYFGPGTRLTVL.

The chain is built from TRBV2 and TRBJ2-7; either TRBD1 or TRBD2 may supply D (5 bases each). Trimming pared 7 bases from V and 1 base from J, leaving 11 bases between. Germline CDR1 and CDR2: SNHLY and FYNNEI. CDR3 length: 13 residues. The CDR3, as DNA: TGTGCCAGCACCGTTGGGGGTTCCTACGAGCAGTACTTC. It is translated as CASTVGGSYEQYF.

The chain combines TRBV6-1 with TRBJ1-3; D not certain. The CDR3 has 14 residues. The ends were cut back, 8 bases at V and 0 bases at J, with 11 bases in the middle. CDR1 and CDR2 (germline): MNHNS, SASEGT. The CDR3 spells CASEEAFSGNTIYF. In DNA, the CDR3 is TGTGCCAGCGAGGAGGCGTTCTCTGGAAACACCATATATTTT.

J is TRBJ1-2 and V is TRBV10-3, with D perhaps TRBD1 (6 bases). Trimming stripped 10 bases from V and 8 bases from J, with 23 bases between. Germline V gene data show CDR1 as ENHRY and CDR2 as SYGVKD. The CDR3 loop spans 14 amino acids. DNA for the CDR3: TGTGCCACCGCCTTTGACAGGTCCGCTATGGGCTACACCTTC. Residues: CATAFDRSAMGYTF.

The chain recombines TRBV5-1 with TRBJ2-1; TRBD1 matches at 12 bases. CDR3 length: 16 amino acids. V trimming: 0 bases; J trimming: 6 bases; junction bases outside the gene matches: 4. Germline V gene data show CDR1 as SGHRS and CDR2 as YFSETQ. The CDR3 DNA reads as TGCGCCAGCAGCTTGGAGGGGACAGGGGGCCTCAATGAGCAGTTCTTC. Translating it yields CASSLEGTGGLNEQFF.

This chain joins TRBV19 and TRBJ1-6, with D tentatively TRBD1 (5 bases). This CDR3 has 14 residues. The germline V gene encodes CDR1 LNHDA and CDR2 SQIVND (reference sequence). The V and J ends lost 4 bases and 10 bases respectively, with 14 bases between them. The CDR3 is CASSTGQGVSPLHF. The CDR3 DNA reads TGTGCCAGTAGTACAGGGCAAGGAGTCTCACCCCTCCACTTT.

This clone was detected a few times. This rearrangement joins TRBV10-2 to TRBJ1-3, with D unclear. Trimming cost V 8 bases and J 3 bases, with 11 bases left between them. This CDR3 is built from 13 residues. Germline V gene lookup returns CDR1 WSHSY and CDR2 SAAADI. CDR3 sequence: CASGGRVGNTIYF. Written as DNA, the CDR3 is TGCGCCAGCGGTGGCCGAGTTGGAAACACCATATATTTT.

The chain joins TRBV6-5 to TRBJ1-2; 8 nucleotides align to TRBD1. The CDR3 runs 13 residues. Unmatched junction bases numbered 6, after V lost 4 bases and J lost 8 bases. CDR1 is MNHEY, CDR2 SVGAGI, per germline. Here the CDR3 reads CASSSLTGAGYTF. CDR3 DNA: TGTGCCAGCAGTTCCCTGACAGGGGCGGGCTACACCTTC.

This clone has just a few counts. The chain uses TRBV2 and TRBJ2-1; the match to TRBD1 covers 9 bases. CDR1 is SNHLY and CDR2 is FYNNEI in the germline V gene. Germline trimming cut 6 bases from V and 2 bases from J; bases unmatched to any gene: 8. CDR3 length: 16 residues. As DNA, the CDR3 is TGTGCCAGCAGGGGACTTGGGGACAGGGCCTACAATGAGCAGTTCTTC. As protein: CASRGLGDRAYNEQFF.